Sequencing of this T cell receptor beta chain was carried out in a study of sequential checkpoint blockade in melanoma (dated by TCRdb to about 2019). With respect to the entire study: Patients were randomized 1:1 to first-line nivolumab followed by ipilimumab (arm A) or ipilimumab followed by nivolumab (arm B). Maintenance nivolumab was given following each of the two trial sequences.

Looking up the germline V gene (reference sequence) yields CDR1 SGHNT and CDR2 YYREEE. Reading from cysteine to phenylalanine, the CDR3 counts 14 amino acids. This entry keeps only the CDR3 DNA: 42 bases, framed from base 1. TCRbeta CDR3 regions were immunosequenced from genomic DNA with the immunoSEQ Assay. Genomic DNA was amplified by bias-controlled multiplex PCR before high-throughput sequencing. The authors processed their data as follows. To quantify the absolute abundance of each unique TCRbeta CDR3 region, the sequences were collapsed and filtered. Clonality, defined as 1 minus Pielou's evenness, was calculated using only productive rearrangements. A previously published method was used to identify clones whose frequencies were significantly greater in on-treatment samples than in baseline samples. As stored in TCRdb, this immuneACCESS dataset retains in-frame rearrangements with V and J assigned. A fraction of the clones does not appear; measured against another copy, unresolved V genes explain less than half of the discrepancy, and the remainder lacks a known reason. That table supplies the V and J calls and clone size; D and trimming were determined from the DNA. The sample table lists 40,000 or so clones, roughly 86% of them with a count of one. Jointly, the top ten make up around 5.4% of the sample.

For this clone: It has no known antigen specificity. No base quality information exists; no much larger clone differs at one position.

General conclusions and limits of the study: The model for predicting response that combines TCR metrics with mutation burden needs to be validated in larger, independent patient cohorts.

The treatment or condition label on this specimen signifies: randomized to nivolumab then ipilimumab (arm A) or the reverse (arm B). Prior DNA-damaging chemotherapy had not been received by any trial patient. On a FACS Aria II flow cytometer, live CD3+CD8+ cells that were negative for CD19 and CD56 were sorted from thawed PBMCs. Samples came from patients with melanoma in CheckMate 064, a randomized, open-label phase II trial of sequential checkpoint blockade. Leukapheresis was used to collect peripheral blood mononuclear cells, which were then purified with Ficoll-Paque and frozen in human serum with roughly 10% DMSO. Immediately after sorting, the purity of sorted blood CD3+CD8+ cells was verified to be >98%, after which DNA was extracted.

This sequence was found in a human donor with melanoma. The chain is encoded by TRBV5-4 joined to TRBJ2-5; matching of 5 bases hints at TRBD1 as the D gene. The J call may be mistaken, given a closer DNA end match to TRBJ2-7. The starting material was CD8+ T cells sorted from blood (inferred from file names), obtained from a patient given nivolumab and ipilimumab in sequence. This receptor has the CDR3 CASSRSDSYYEQYF. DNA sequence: TGTGCCAGCAGCCGGAGTGACAGTTACTACGAGCAGTACTTC.